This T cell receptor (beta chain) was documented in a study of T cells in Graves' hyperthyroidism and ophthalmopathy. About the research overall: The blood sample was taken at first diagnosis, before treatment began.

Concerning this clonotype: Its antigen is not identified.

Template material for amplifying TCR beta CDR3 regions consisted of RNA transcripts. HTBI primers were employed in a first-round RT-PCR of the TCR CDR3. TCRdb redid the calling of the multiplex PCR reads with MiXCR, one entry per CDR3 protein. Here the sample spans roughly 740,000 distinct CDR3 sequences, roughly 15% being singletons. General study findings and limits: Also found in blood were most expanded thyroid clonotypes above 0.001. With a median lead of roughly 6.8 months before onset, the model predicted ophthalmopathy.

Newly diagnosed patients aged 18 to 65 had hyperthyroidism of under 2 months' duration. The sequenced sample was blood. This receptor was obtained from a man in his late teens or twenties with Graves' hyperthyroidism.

The chain's CDR3 is CATSRDLRTNSPLHF. In nucleotides, the CDR3 is TGTGCCACCAGCAGAGATTTGAGGACGAATTCACCCCTCCACTTT. The chain carries TRBV15 and TRBJ1-6; no reliable D call. This CDR3 region has 15 residues. Germline-derived CDR1 and CDR2 are LNHNV and YYDKDF (reference sequence). Deletions cut 0 bases from V and 7 bases from J, with 10 bases between.